This T cell receptor beta chain comes out of a study of CD8 T cells in ankylosing spondylitis. Study observations and caveats: A TCR beta motif of several highly homologous variants seemed to mark ankylosing spondylitis blood.

TCRdb called the 5' RACE reads again in MiXCR, with one record for every CDR3 protein. The sample lists more than 300,000 distinct CDR3 sequences, roughly 8% occurring once. This clonotype appeared many times. Its antigen is still unknown. This CDR3 is built from 14 residues. Trimming cost V 4 bases and J 4 bases, with 11 bases left between them. Germline-derived CDR1 and CDR2 are MDHEN and SYDVKM. The rearrangement links TRBV28 to TRBJ2-4; D perhaps matches TRBD2 (5 bases). This TCR was recovered from a male donor with ankylosing spondylitis. Sample: blood, either unsorted or a sorted T cell fraction (not recorded which). CDR3 region: CASSSPPGKNIQYF. The CDR3 bases are TGTGCCAGCAGTTCCCCGCCGGGGAAAAACATTCAGTACTTC.